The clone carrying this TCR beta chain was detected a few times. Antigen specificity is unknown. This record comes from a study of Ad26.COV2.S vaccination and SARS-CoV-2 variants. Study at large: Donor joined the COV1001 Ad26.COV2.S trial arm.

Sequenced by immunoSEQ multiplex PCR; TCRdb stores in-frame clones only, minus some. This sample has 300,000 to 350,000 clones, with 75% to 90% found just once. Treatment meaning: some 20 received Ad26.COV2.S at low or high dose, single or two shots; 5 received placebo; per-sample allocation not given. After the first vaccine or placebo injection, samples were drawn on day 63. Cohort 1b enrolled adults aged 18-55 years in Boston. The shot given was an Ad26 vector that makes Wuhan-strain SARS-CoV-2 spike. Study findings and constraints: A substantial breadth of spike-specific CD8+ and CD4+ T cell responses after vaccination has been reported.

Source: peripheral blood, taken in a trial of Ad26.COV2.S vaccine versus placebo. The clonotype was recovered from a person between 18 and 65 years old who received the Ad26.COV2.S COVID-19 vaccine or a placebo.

This CDR3 reads CASSQRQGPTEAFF. The CDR3 DNA follows: TGCGCCAGCAGCCAAAGACAGGGGCCCACTGAAGCTTTCTTT. The rearrangement joins TRBV4-3 to TRBJ1-1; 8 bases are shared with TRBD1. The CDR3 sequence is 14 residues long. Losses at the gene ends were 2 bases for V and 4 bases for J; bases not matched to a gene: 3. Germline values: CDR1 LGHNA, CDR2 YSLEER.